This TCR beta chain was captured in a study of shared clonotypes between healthy human individuals. This was a deep-level run. Each replicate PCR on the sorted subsets used roughly 190 ng DNA (around 30,000 T cell genomes). Produced via immunoSEQ multiplex PCR; TCRdb's table is partial and in-frame only. The sample includes approximately 1.9 million clones, around 93% seen only once; the top ten take approximately 1.7%. Worth noting for this clone: The antigen remains unidentified.

CDR1 and CDR2 (germline): SGHTA, FQGNSA. CDR3 length equals 18 residues. Trimming cost V 5 bases and J 3 bases; bases outside gene matches: 12. Findings of the study overall: Relative to clonotypes present in all four donors, those not shared had lower generation probabilities. Around 5% of naive CD4 clonotypes were common to a handful of donors.

CD45RO-negative cells were positively selected for CCR7, leaving out terminally differentiated effector memory CD45RA+ cells. The material sequenced was naive CD8+ T cells from PBMCs. This rearrangement joins TRBV7-2 to TRBJ2-3; 12 bases are shared with TRBD2. The sequence was obtained from a young man in good health. Some clones in this sample may be carry-over from other donors' samples. Here the CDR3 reads CASSLPLAGGAETDTQYF. The DNA for the CDR3 is TGTGCCAGCAGCCTACCCCTAGCGGGAGGGGCAGAGACAGATACGCAGTATTTT.